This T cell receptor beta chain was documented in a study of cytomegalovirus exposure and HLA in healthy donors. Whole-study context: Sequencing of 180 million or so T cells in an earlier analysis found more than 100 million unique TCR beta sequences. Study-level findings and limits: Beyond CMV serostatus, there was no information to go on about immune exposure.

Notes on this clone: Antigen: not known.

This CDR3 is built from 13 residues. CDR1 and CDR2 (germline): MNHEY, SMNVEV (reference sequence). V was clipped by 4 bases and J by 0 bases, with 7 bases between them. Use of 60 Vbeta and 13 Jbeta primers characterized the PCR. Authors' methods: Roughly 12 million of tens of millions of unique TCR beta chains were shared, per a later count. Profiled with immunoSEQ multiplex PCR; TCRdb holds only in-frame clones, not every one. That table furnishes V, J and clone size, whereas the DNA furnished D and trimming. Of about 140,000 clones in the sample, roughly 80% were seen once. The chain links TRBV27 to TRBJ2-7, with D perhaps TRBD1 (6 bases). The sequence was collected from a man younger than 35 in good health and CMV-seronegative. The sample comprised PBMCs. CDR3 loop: CASSWDNSYEQYF. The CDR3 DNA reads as TGTGCCAGCAGTTGGGACAACTCCTACGAGCAGTACTTC.